These 2 T cell receptor beta chains came from one sample sequenced in a study of vaccination and CD4 T cells after COVID-19. Cultured CD4+ T-cell DNA underwent Oncomine TCR Beta short-read sequencing. TCRdb fed the PCR reads into MiXCR, producing one record per CDR3 protein. The table lists approximately 6,700 distinct CDR3 sequences, 30% to 45% of them singletons. As for treatment: approximately 9-day PBMC culture with coronavirus spike peptide pools or control peptides (ViraFEST assay). Pre-COVID-19 pandemic sampling (2011-2018) yielded the unexposed donor's CD4+ T cells. These TCRs' antigens remain unknown. Sequenced input: CD4+ T cells from blood, cultured in vitro. Source of these receptors: a human donor in good health.

This rearrangement joins TRBV5-1 to TRBJ1-1; no clear D. Between the trimmed V and J ends, which lost 0 bases and 1 base, there was a span of 10 bases. The CDR3 has 15 residues. The germline V gene has CDR1 SGHRS and CDR2 YFSETQ. The DNA of the CDR3 is TGCGCCAGCAGCTTGGGGCAGGTGCAGAACACTGAAGCTTTCTTT. Amino acid sequence: CASSLGQVQNTEAFF.

The sample holds a few counts of this clonotype. This chain connects TRBV10-3 to TRBJ1-5, with D hard to call. V was pared by 2 bases and J by 7 bases, with 3 bases between. Germline CDR1 and CDR2: ENHRY and SYGVKD. This CDR3 region has 11 residues. The CDR3 protein is CAISEGQPQHF. CDR3 in DNA: TGTGCCATCAGTGAGGGGCAGCCCCAGCATTTT.